These 4 T cell receptor beta chains share one sample of origin, sequenced in a study of vaccination effects on CD4 cells after COVID-19. Profiled with immunoSEQ multiplex PCR; TCRdb holds only in-frame clones, not every one. The repertoire includes tens of thousands of clones, around 68% of them detected once, and around 21% sits in the top ten. In the ViraFEST assay, antigen-specific CD4+ clonotypes were identified by expansion after peptide-pool stimulation. Researchers isolated CD4+ T cells once approximately eleven days of culture had elapsed. Negative nucleocapsid antibody tests before and after vaccination confirmed no previous SARS-CoV-2 infection. What these receptors recognize is not known. This specimen was CD4+ T cells from PBMCs cultured with SARS-CoV-2 spike peptides, taken before COVID-19 vaccination. The receptors originated from a human donor who received a COVID-19 vaccine.

CDR3 nucleotide sequence: TGCAGCGTTGCTCTGGACAGACCCCCTAGGACCAACTATGGCTACACCTTC. Amino acids: CSVALDRPPRTNYGYTF. The J gene is TRBJ1-2, the V gene TRBV29-1; possibly TRBD1 for D (6 bases). Trimming stripped 4 bases from V and 2 bases from J, with 23 bases between. This CDR3 contains 17 residues. Per the germline V gene, CDR1 is SQVTM and CDR2 is ANQGSEA.

The chain joins TRBV6-5 to TRBJ1-1, with D maybe TRBD1 (6 bases). The CDR3 runs to 13 residues. The V end lost 7 bases, the J end lost 7 bases, and 16 bases lay between the germline ends. Germline-derived CDR1 and CDR2 are MNHEY and SVGAGI. The CDR3 bases are TGTGCCAGCACCCCCTCTACAGGGATTGAAGCTTTCTTT. Translating it yields CASTPSTGIEAFF.

In DNA, the CDR3 is TGTGCCAGCTCTCAAAACCAGGGGAGCACAGATACGCAGTATTTT. Amino acids: CASSQNQGSTDTQYF. This sequence joins TRBV18 and TRBJ2-3; tentatively, D is TRBD1 (6 bases). The CDR3 has 15 residues. The germline V gene has CDR1 KGHSH and CDR2 LQKENI. V lost 6 bases and J 0 bases, leaving 13 bases between the germline ends.

The chain couples TRBV6-5 to TRBJ1-2; maybe TRBD1 (5 bases). CDR1 is MNHEY, CDR2 SVGAGI, per germline. The CDR3 has 14 amino acids. Trimming removed 0 bases from V and 8 bases from J, with 13 bases in between. The CDR3: CASSYSRGGRGYTF. CDR3 nucleotide sequence: TGTGCCAGCAGTTACTCGAGGGGAGGACGGGGCTACACCTTC.